The 3 T cell receptor beta chains below all came from one sample that was sequenced in a study of cytomegalovirus exposure and HLA in healthy donors. Amplification used 60 Vbeta primers and 13 Jbeta primers. Generated by immunoSEQ multiplex PCR, the TCRdb table keeps only in-frame clones and is missing some. The sample lists about 160,000 clones, approximately 78% occurring once. Sequencing was performed on PBMCs. Receptor source: a girl aged 2-10 years in good health and CMV-seropositive.

The V and J genes are TRBV15 and TRBJ2-4, with 13 bases identical to TRBD2. The CDR3 is 19 residues long. The trim removed 4 bases at V and 6 bases at J, leaving 15 bases unmatched. CDR1 is LNHNV, CDR2 YYDKDF, per germline (reference sequence). The CDR3 loop reads CATSTLGGLAGASPNIQYF. CDR3 sequence (DNA): TGTGCCACCAGCACCTTGGGAGGACTAGCGGGAGCCTCACCAAACATTCAGTACTTC.

The CDR3 reads CASSENSAARVAFF. The CDR3 DNA reads as TGTGCCAGCAGTGAAAATAGCGCGGCAAGGGTGGCTTTCTTT. This chain joins TRBV6-1 and TRBJ1-1, with D unresolved. Deletions cut 2 bases from V and 11 bases from J, with 18 bases between. This CDR3 is built from 14 residues. The germline CDR1 and CDR2 sequences are MNHNS and SASEGT.

The chain joins TRBV28 to TRBJ1-5; perhaps TRBD1 as D (5 bases). The V gene's germline CDR1 is MDHEN and CDR2 SYDVKM. V dropped 8 bases and J dropped 3 bases, with 11 bases sitting between them. The CDR3 is 13 residues long. CDR3 nucleotides: TGTGCCAGCGGATCAGGGTCCAATCAGCCCCAGCATTTT. This codes for CASGSGSNQPQHF.